This T cell receptor (beta chain) was obtained from a study of cytomegalovirus exposure and HLA in healthy donors. About the research overall: Unique TCR beta sequences numbering fewer than 130 million came from around 180 million T cells in an earlier analysis. Findings and limits, study-wide: The study put 150 or so TCR beta chains on its list as cytomegalovirus-associated.

Trimming left V 0 bases short and J 1 base short, with 7 bases between. Germline V gene data show CDR1 as ENHRY and CDR2 as SYGVKD. CDR3 length: 15 amino acids. This clone was seen just once. The antigen remains unidentified. PCR was performed using 60 Vbeta and 13 Jbeta primers. Some clones are missing from TCRdb's copy, which holds only in-frame ones; the method was immunoSEQ multiplex PCR. The table includes fewer than 40,000 clones, about 70% detected once. This receptor was identified in a man aged 35 to 55 in good health and CMV-seropositive. The sequenced sample was PBMCs. The chain recombines TRBV10-3 with TRBJ2-1, with a tentative D call TRBD1 (6 bases). The CDR3 bases are TGTGCCATCAGTGAGTCTAGGGGGTCCTACAATGAGCAGTTCTTC. Translation: CAISESRGSYNEQFF.